This TCR beta chain was observed in a study of CD8+ T cells in alopecia areata. Overall study: Severity was scored as percentage of affected scalp area in treated patients.

Specified treatment: oral pan-JAK inhibitor, 5-10 mg twice daily. Extracted RNA was reverse transcribed into cDNA, the sequencing template. Only in-frame clones appear in the TCRdb table, and some are missing; sequencing was by immunoSEQ multiplex PCR. The sample has approximately 280,000 clones, about 62% seen once. A few counts support this clone. This TCR was sampled from a human donor with alopecia areata. The specimen was CD4+ T cells sorted from blood, collected at week 24, from a patient treated with tofacitinib.

CDR3 in amino acids: CASSPDRGNEQFF. The DNA for the CDR3 is TGTGCCAGCAGCCCTGACAGGGGCAATGAGCAGTTCTTC. The rearrangement joins TRBV7-6 to TRBJ2-1; 8 bases line up with TRBD1. The germline gives CDR1 SGHVS, CDR2 FNYEAQ. Trimming took 5 bases from V and 6 from J; bases not matched to a gene: 3. The CDR3 extends over 13 amino acids.